The T cell receptor beta chain described here comes from a study of identical twins (dated by TCRdb to about 2016). In terms of the full investigation: To test whether fetal clonotypes persist, the study used deep sequencing on TCR alpha and beta repertoires from monozygotic twins, unrelated adults of various ages, and cord blood. To rule out contamination, replicate twin experiments were performed at different times with different library preparation protocols.

V was cut back by 6 bases and J by 5 bases, leaving a gap of 14 bases between them. CDR1 and CDR2, per the germline V gene, are MNHEY and SVGAGI. The CDR3 sequence holds 13 residues, the cysteine and phenylalanine included. Only the CDR3 region is kept as DNA, spanning 39 bases read in frame from base 1. Overall study outcomes, separate from this receptor: Invariant T cells such as MAIT and iNKT could partly confound zero-insertion analyses, though diverse VJ usage argued against this for most clonotypes. In monozygotic twins, out-of-frame TCR alpha sharing was systematically underestimated by recombination models, although the models agreed with sharing between unrelated individuals. Compared with coincidental sharing between unrelated individuals, out-of-frame TCR alpha sequences shared between twins had an excess of sequences with low generation probability. Because the same donors could not be followed over many years, the conclusions depended on cross-sectional statistical analysis. Fewer insertions were carried by abundant cord blood beta clonotypes; a weaker similar trend was observed in young adult naive repertoires, while no such trend was observed in memory repertoires. Excess twin sharing in beta out-of-frame sequences was weaker because fewer shared sequences lowered the signal-to-noise ratio.

The library was built by means of 5' RACE. TCRdb names Illumina HiSeq 2000 as the instrument used. A universal primer binding site was introduced by template switching, and a unique molecular identifier was present in the final cDNA, enabling accurate counting of TCR cDNA molecules. Specific primers in the conserved constant-segment region were used to synthesize first-strand cDNA for TCR alpha and beta chains. To control for contamination, each cDNA library was double barcoded with a SMART-Mk sample barcode plus Illumina barcodes. Two successive PCR steps introduced TruSeq adapter sequences along with Illumina sample barcodes. Sequencing of the TCR alpha and beta cDNA libraries was done on the Illumina HiSeq platform using custom primers. The original methods were these. Unique molecular identifiers were extracted from raw reads with MiGEC, and CDR3 positions were determined with MiXCR. Recombination models were inferred per individual with the repgenHMM and IGoR tools using an EM algorithm. The tcR package in R was used for shared clonotype analysis, with sharing normalized by the product of cloneset sizes. Out-of-frame nonproductive sequences were analyzed to study raw recombination free of thymic and clonal selection effects. In-frame beta chains were kept once TCRdb had trimmed the public reads at Q25 with fastp and called clones with MiXCR. Merged by CDR3 protein, the rows form single entries marked with the most common genes and DNA. Here the V and J calls rest on TCRdb's processing, not on the authors' analysis. This sample holds roughly 1.6 million distinct CDR3 sequences; more than 30% were observed only once. The top ten clonotypes cover about 0.27% of the sample.

All donors were healthy Caucasians. This clonotype was observed a few times. The antigen it recognizes is unknown. Nothing much larger sits one base from this clone, and base qualities are not available. The clonotype originates from a newborn girl in good health. Here the chain combines TRBV6-5 and TRBJ2-7; the D segment cannot be called with confidence. The sequencing input was cord blood. The CDR3 reads CASRPWLNHEQYF. The nucleotide sequence is given as TGTGCCAGCAGGCCCTGGTTGAACCACGAGCAGTACTTC.